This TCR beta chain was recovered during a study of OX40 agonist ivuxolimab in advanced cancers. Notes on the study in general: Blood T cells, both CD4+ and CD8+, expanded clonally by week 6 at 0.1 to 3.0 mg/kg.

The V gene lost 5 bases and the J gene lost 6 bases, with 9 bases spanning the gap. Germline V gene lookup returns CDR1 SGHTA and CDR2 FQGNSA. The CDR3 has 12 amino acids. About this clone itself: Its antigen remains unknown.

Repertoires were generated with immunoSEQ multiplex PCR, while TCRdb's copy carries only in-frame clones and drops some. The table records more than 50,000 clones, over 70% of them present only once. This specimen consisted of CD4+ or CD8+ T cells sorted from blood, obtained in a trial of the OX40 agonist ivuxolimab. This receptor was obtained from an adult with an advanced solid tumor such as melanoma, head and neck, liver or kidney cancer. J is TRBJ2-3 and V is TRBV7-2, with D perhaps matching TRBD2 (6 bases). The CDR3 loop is CASSGGSDTQYF. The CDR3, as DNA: TGTGCCAGCAGCGGGGGGTCCGATACGCAGTATTTT.